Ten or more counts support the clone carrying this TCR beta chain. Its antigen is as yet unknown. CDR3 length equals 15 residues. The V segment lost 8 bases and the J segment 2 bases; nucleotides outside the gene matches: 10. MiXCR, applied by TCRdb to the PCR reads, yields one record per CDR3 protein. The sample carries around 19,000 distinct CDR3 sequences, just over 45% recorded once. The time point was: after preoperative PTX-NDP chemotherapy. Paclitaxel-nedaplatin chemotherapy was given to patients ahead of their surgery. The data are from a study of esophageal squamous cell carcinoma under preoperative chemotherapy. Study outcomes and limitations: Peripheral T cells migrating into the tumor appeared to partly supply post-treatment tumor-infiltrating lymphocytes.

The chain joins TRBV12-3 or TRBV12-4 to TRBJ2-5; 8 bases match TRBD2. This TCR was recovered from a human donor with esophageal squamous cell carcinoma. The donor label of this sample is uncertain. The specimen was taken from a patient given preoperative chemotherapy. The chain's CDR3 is CASALGGGPQETQYF. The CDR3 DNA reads TGTGCCAGCGCCCTGGGCGGGGGGCCTCAAGAGACCCAGTACTTC.